A single sample gave rise to the 8 T cell receptor beta chains below, sequenced in a study of CD8 T cells in ankylosing spondylitis. Whole-study results and caveats: What seemed typical of ankylosing spondylitis blood was a TCR beta motif built from several highly homologous variants.

Antigen specificity for these receptors is unknown. TCRdb used MiXCR to reprocess the 5' RACE reads, holding one entry per CDR3 protein. In the table there are under 950,000 distinct CDR3 sequences, 15% to 20% of which are singletons. The sequencing input was blood, either unsorted or a sorted T cell fraction (not recorded which). All receptors come from a male donor with ankylosing spondylitis.

Remarks on this clonotype: Given a much more abundant clone one base away, this may be a read error. The chain has TRBV5-8 and TRBJ2-6; unclear D gene. The CDR3 contains 15 residues. Germline V gene sequence: CDR1 SGHTS, CDR2 YDEGEE. CDR3 in amino acids: CASSFWVTGSNVLTF. The CDR3, as DNA: TGTGCCAGCAGCTTCTGGGTGACTGGGTCCAACGTCCTGACTTTC.

The chain joins TRBV7-8 to TRBJ2-7; unclear D gene. The CDR3 runs 14 residues. Trimming took off 5 bases at V and 4 bases at J, with 15 bases between the two ends. Per germline, CDR1 SGHVS and CDR2 FQNEAQ. In DNA, the CDR3 is TGTGCCAGCAGCCGCGGACCGCAGATATACGAGCAGTACTTC. This codes for CASSRGPQIYEQYF.

The rearrangement uses TRBV6-6 and TRBJ1-2; 7 bases align to TRBD1. Losses at the gene ends were 11 bases for V and 6 bases for J; bases not matched to a gene: 9. Germline assignment: CDR1 MNHNY and CDR2 SVGAGI (reference sequence). CDR3 length equals 12 residues. In DNA form, the CDR3 reads TGTGCCGGCGAGGGAGGGGGCGATGGCTACACCTTC. Encoded protein: CAGEGGGDGYTF.

This chain connects TRBV5-5 to TRBJ1-5; D might be TRBD1 (5 bases). Germline V lookup: CDR1 SGHKS, CDR2 YYEKEE (reference sequence). V dropped 2 bases and J dropped 6 bases, with 21 bases sitting between them. This CDR3 region has 17 residues. CDR3 sequence reads: CASSFATGGGSGQPQHF. As DNA, the CDR3 is TGTGCCAGCAGCTTTGCGACCGGGGGGGGATCAGGTCAGCCCCAGCATTTT.

There are many counts of this clonotype. V gene TRBV27 combines with J gene TRBJ2-7; D is undetermined. The CDR3 is 14 residues long. The germline CDR1 and CDR2 sequences are MNHEY and SMNVEV (reference sequence). Trimming took off 2 bases at V and 6 bases at J, with 14 bases between the two ends. This chain's CDR3 is CASSLETEGLEQYF. The CDR3 DNA follows: TGTGCCAGCAGTTTAGAGACCGAAGGGCTCGAGCAGTACTTC.

The rearrangement links TRBV10-3 to TRBJ2-7, with 12 bases fitting TRBD2. Germline V gives CDR1 ENHRY, CDR2 SYGVKD. J gave up 3 bases and V 3 bases, and 9 bases lay outside the gene matches. The CDR3 runs to 17 residues. Here the CDR3 reads CAISDLAGGSSHYEQYF. The CDR3 DNA reads as TGTGCCATCAGTGACCTAGCGGGAGGGTCATCCCACTACGAGCAGTACTTC.

This chain uses TRBV4-2 with TRBJ2-7, with 12 bases fitting TRBD2. Per the germline V gene, CDR1 is LGHNA and CDR2 is YNFKEQ. Unmatched junction bases numbered 10, after V lost 0 bases and J lost 4 bases. The CDR3 spans 18 residues. CDR3 in amino acids: CASSQDRGLAGFLYEQYF. The CDR3 DNA reads TGTGCCAGCAGCCAAGATCGCGGACTAGCGGGATTCTTGTACGAGCAGTACTTC.

This chain connects TRBV6-5 to TRBJ1-1; 8 bases align to TRBD1. The CDR3 totals 16 residues. The germline gives CDR1 MNHEY, CDR2 SVGAGI. V dropped 0 bases and J dropped 0; count of bases not matched to a gene: 3. CDR3: CASSYSSQGVNTEAFF. For the CDR3, the DNA is TGTGCCAGCAGTTACTCCTCACAGGGGGTGAACACTGAAGCTTTCTTT.